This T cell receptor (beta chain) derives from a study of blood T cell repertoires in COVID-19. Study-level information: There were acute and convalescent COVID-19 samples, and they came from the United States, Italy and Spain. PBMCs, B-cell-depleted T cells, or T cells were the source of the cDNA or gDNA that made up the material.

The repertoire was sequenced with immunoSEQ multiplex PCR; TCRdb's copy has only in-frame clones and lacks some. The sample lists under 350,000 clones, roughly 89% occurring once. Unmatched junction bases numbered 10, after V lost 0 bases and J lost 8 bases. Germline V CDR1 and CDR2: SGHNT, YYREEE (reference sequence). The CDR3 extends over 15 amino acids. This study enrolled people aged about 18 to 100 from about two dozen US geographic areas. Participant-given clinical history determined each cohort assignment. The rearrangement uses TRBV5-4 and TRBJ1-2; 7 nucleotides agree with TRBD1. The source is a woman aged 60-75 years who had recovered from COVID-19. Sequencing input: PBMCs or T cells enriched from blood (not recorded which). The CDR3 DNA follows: TGTGCCAGCAGCTTGGCCCTCGAGGGGGCGAGCGGCTACACCTTC. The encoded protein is CASSLALEGASGYTF. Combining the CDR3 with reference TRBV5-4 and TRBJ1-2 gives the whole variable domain ETGVTQSPTHLIKTRGQQVTLRCSSQSGHNTVSWYQQALGQGPQFIFQYYREEENGRGNFPPRFSGLQFPNYSSELNVNALELDDSALYLCASSLALEGASGYTFGSGTRLTVV.